The 5 T cell receptor beta chains given below trace back to one sample, sequenced in a study of T cell responses to AZD1222 COVID-19 vaccine. The data were produced by immunoSEQ multiplex PCR, yet TCRdb's version contains in-frame clones alone and is incomplete. The top ten hold approximately 18% of the sample, which has fewer than 75,000 clones, approximately 85% seen once. The sequenced sample was peripheral blood, obtained on day 0 of AZD1222 vaccination. These receptors originate from an adult in good health.

V and J are TRBV4-2 and TRBJ2-3, with 8 nucleotides matching TRBD2. The CDR3 covers 18 residues. The V gene's germline CDR1 is LGHNA and CDR2 YNFKEQ. The V gene end was trimmed by 0 bases and the J gene end by 7 bases; junction bases not matched to a gene: 15. This CDR3 reads CASSQEGLGTRAGNTQYF. Here the CDR3 DNA reads TGTGCCAGCAGCCAAGAGGGGCTAGGGACTAGAGCCGGGAATACGCAGTATTTT.

The gene calls are TRBV7-2 and TRBJ1-3; D not certain. The CDR3 sequence is 17 residues long. Deletions cut 4 bases from V and 4 bases from J, with 20 bases between. CDR1 and CDR2 (germline): SGHTA, FQGNSA. CDR3 protein: CASSSLPAGGTGNTIYF. CDR3 coding DNA: TGTGCCAGCAGCTCCCTACCCGCAGGAGGTACAGGAAACACCATATATTTT.

This chain joins TRBV6-5 and TRBJ2-7; a weak D match, TRBD2 (6 bases). The CDR3 runs 16 residues. V gave up 2 bases and J gave up 5 bases, with 19 bases separating them. The V gene's germline CDR1 is MNHEY and CDR2 SVGAGI. DNA for the CDR3: TGTGCCAGCAGTTACGGGAGGCAGAGGGGAGCTCACGAGCAGTACTTC. Its translation is CASSYGRQRGAHEQYF.

This clone has a handful of counts. The chain carries TRBV28 and TRBJ2-2; D unresolved. Trimming pared 5 bases from V and 5 bases from J, leaving 6 bases between. The CDR3 runs to 12 residues. Germline-derived CDR1 and CDR2 are MDHEN and SYDVKM. In nucleotides, the CDR3 is TGTGCCAGCAGTCTTATAACCGGGGAGCTGTTTTTT. Protein: CASSLITGELFF.

The chain combines TRBV18 with TRBJ1-6, with no clear D. CDR3 length equals 14 residues. Trimming took off 0 bases at V and 6 bases at J, with 6 bases between the two ends. Germline CDR1 KGHSH, CDR2 LQKENI. As DNA, the CDR3 is TGTGCCAGCTCACCACCGGTTGTTAATTCACCCCTCCACTTT. The encoded protein is CASSPPVVNSPLHF.